This TCR beta chain was identified in a study of Ad26.COV2.S vaccination and SARS-CoV-2 variants. This clone appeared once. Regarding treatment: 15 to 20 received Ad26.COV2.S at low or high dose, single or two shots; roughly five received placebo; per-sample allocation not given. Material that was analyzed had been drawn on day 63 after the first vaccine or placebo injection. Vaccine was an Ad26 vector expressing Wuhan-strain SARS-CoV-2 spike. The V segment lost 3 bases and the J segment 5 bases; nucleotides outside the gene matches: 4. Germline lookup yields CDR1 SGHDT and CDR2 YYEEEE. This CDR3 comprises 14 residues. Sequencing used immunoSEQ multiplex PCR; TCRdb keeps in-frame clones, though not all of them. The sample records about 350,000 clones, 80% to 90% being singletons.

The chain recombines TRBV5-6 with TRBJ2-5; 10 bases map to TRBD1. The sample here was peripheral blood, taken in a trial of Ad26.COV2.S vaccine versus placebo. The sequence was obtained from a person aged 18-65 years who received the Ad26.COV2.S COVID-19 vaccine or a placebo. CDR3 protein: CASSWGQGRETQYF. For the CDR3, the DNA is TGTGCCAGCAGCTGGGGACAGGGGCGGGAGACCCAGTACTTC.